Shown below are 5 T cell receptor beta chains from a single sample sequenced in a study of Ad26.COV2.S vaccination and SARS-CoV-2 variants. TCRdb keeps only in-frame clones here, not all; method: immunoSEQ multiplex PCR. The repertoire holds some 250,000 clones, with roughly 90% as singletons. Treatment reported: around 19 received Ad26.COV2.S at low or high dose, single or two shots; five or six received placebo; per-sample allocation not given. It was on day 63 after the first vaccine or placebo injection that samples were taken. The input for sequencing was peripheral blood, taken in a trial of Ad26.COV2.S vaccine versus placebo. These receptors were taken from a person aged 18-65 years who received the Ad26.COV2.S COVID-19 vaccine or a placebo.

The CDR3 nucleotides read TGTGCCATCAAAGAGGGGGCGATAAATGAGCAGTTCTTC. It specifies CAIKEGAINEQFF. The chain carries TRBV10-3 and TRBJ2-1, with 7 bases lining up with TRBD1. V dropped 7 bases and J dropped 7; count of bases not matched to a gene: 7. CDR1 ENHRY and CDR2 SYGVKD come from the germline V gene. The CDR3 runs 13 residues.

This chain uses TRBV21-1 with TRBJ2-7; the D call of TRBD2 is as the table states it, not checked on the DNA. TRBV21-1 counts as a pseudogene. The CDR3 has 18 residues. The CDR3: CASSPIQDRGLLSYEQYF. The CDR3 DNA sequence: TGTGCCAGCAGCCCGATCCAGGACCGAGGGCTCCTGTCCTACGAGCAGTACTTC.

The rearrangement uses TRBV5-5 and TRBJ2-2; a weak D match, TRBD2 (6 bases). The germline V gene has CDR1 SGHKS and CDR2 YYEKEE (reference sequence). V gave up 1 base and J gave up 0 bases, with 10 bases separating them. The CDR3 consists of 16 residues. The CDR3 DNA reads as TGTGCCAGCAGCTTGAGTGCGGGACCGAACACCGGGGAGCTGTTTTTT. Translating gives CASSLSAGPNTGELFF.

Here the CDR3 DNA reads TGTGCCACCAGCAGAGGGGGGGACAGGGCCTACGAGCAGTACTTC. This sequence encodes CATSRGGDRAYEQYF. The rearrangement joins TRBV15 to TRBJ2-7, with TRBD1 identical over 9 bases. V shed 1 base, J shed 2 bases, and the junction held 3 bases outside the gene matches. The CDR3 runs 15 residues. Germline V gene data show CDR1 as LNHNV and CDR2 as YYDKDF (reference sequence). Based on the CDR3 plus reference TRBV15 and TRBJ2-7, the full variable domain is DAMVIQNPRYQVTQFGKPVTLSCSQTLNHNVMYWYQQKSSQAPKLLFHYYDKDFNNEADTPDNFQSRRPNTSFCFLDIRSPGLGDTAMYLCATSRGGDRAYEQYFGPGTRLTVT.

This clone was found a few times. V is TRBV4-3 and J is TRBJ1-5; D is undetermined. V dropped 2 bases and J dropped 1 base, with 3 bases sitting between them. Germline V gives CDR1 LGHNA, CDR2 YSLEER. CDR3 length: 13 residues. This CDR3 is CASSQTSNQPQHF. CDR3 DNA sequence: TGCGCCAGCAGCCAAACCAGCAATCAGCCCCAGCATTTT.